This T cell receptor beta chain was sequenced in a study of T-cell reconstitution after alpha-beta-depleted transplantation in children (dated by TCRdb to the mid-2010s). Regarding the complete study: T-cell immune reconstitution after TCRalphabeta/CD19-depleted allogeneic hematopoietic cell transplantation in children was quantitatively tracked in the study by means of TCR repertoire profiling. Overall study outcomes, separate from this receptor: In some patients, the high TCRbeta diversity seen at day 60 was put down to recipient T cells and intrathymic progenitors that had survived conditioning. Apparently early alphabetaT-cell count recovery about two months after transplant reportedly relied on only several hundred rapidly expanded clones derived from non-depleted graft cells. Over the following months the frequencies of hyperexpanded clones went down, and after one year T-cell counts and TCRbeta diversity were mostly credited to newly produced T cells.

As concerns this clonotype: This receptor's antigen is unknown. The sample holds no much larger clone one base away, and base qualities are not on file.

This specimen's treatment or condition label, per the study, means: allogeneic hematopoietic cell transplantation with graft depleted of TCRalphabeta T cells and CD19 B cells. The transplant recipients were children given TCRalphabeta/CD19-depleted allogeneic hematopoietic cell grafts. The library relied on PCR. These reads were obtained on an Illumina HiSeq 2500. TCR libraries were prepared with molecular barcoding, using unique molecular identifiers to normalize TCRbeta repertoire quantification. TCRdb handled the public reads itself, with Q25 trimming in fastp and clone calling in MiXCR, and kept productive beta chains. Each entry merges the rows of one CDR3 protein and shows their most common DNA and genes. This sample is represented by around 440,000 distinct CDR3 sequences; 15% to 20% of them were singletons. The top ten constitute roughly 27% of the sample. Taken from cysteine to phenylalanine, the CDR3 has 15 residues. The CDR3 DNA has 45 bases and is translated from base 1. For this chain, trimming is 1 base at the V end and 3 bases at the J end, and the number of junction bases without a gene match is 6. CDR1 and CDR2, per the germline V gene, are SQVTM and ANQGSEA.

This receptor was identified in a boy under two years old who had a stem cell transplant for Wiskott-Aldrich syndrome, so the T cells may come from the graft donor. In this chain, TRBV29-1 is recombined with TRBJ2-1; 7 bases in the middle match TRBD2. Sequences were derived from PBMCs, mostly from graft donor cells, sampled 360 days after TCRalphabeta/CD19-depleted stem cell transplant. The sequenced DNA is TGCAGCGTTGAAGGGGCTAGCGGTCTCTACAATGAGCAGTTCTTC. It translates to CSVEGASGLYNEQFF.